This paragraph reports one T cell receptor (gamma chain). The data derive from a study of gamma-delta T cells after stem cell transplantation. TCRdb reanalysed the RT-PCR reads via CATT. The table lists more than 1,000 gamma-chain clones, roughly 82% of them singletons. The V segment lost 6 bases and the J segment 7 bases; nucleotides outside the gene matches: 6. Germline CDR1 EGSNGY, CDR2 YDSYNSKV. The CDR3 sequence is 15 residues long. The V call is TRGV2, the J call TRGJP. The J gene comes from matching the DNA to germline here; TCRdb lacks it. The sequenced sample consisted of gamma-delta T cells. The sequence was obtained from a human donor. It is not recorded whose cells these are; they may come from a transplant donor. The CDR3 sequence: CATWPNELGKKIKVF. The CDR3 bases are TGTGCCACCTGGCCAAATGAGTTGGGCAAAAAAATCAAGGTATTT.